This entry describes one TCR beta chain. The J segment lost 5 bases and the V segment lost 4 bases, leaving 7 bases of the junction unmatched. CDR1 and CDR2 (germline): MGHRA, YSYEKL. The CDR3 contains 14 residues. Only in-frame clones appear in the TCRdb table, and some are missing; sequencing was by immunoSEQ multiplex PCR. The data contain some 78,000 clones, approximately 93% of them singletons. The sample is drawn from a study of technical replicates of blood from several donors. This sequence joins TRBV4-1 and TRBJ2-7; 8 bases map to TRBD2. The sequencing sample was made of T cells isolated from PBMCs. The TCR sequence derives from a human donor in good health. CDR3 sequence: CASSLERELNEQYF. CDR3 nucleotide sequence: TGCGCCAGCAGCCTCGAGCGGGAGCTCAACGAGCAGTACTTC.